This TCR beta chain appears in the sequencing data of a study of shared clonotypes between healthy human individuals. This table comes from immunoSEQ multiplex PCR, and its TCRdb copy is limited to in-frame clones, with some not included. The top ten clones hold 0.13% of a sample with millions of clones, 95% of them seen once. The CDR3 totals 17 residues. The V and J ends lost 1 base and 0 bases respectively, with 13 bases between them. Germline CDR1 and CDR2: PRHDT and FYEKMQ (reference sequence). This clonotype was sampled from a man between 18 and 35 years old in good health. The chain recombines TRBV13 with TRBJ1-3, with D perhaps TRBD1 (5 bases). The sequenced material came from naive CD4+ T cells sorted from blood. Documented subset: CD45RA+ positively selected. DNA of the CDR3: TGTGCCAGCAGCTTAGAGAGCAGGGTGATCTCTGGAAACACCATATATTTT. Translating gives CASSLESRVISGNTIYF.